The next 19 T cell receptor beta chains were all read from a single sample in a study of T-cell reconstitution after alpha-beta-depleted transplantation in children. Using unique molecular identifiers, the investigators prepared the TCRbeta library. A single record per CDR3 protein comes from TCRdb applying MiXCR to the PCR reads. The data show 250,000 to 350,000 distinct CDR3 sequences, 9.9% seen once. Sequences were derived from PBMCs from the stem cell graft donor, sampled from the stem cell graft. The receptors originated from a human donor who donated a stem cell graft to a child with SCID.

This clonotype was detected a few times. This chain uses TRBV11-1 with TRBJ2-1; D is ambiguous. Trimming stripped 5 bases from V and 8 bases from J, with 13 bases between. Germline V gene sequence: CDR1 SGHAT, CDR2 FQDESV (reference sequence). This CDR3 is 13 amino acids long. The CDR3 sequence is CASSTLVGYEQFF. Written as DNA, the CDR3 is TGTGCCAGCAGCACTCTGGTCGGGTATGAGCAGTTCTTC.

CDR3 sequence: CASSFGTPGTGGKNIQYF. Here the CDR3 DNA reads TGTGCCAGCAGCTTTGGAACCCCCGGGACAGGGGGGAAAAACATTCAGTACTTC. The chain couples TRBV5-6 to TRBJ2-4; 11 nucleotides align to TRBD1. The CDR3 length is 18 residues. CDR1 SGHDT and CDR2 YYEEEE come from the germline V gene. Losses at the gene ends were 2 bases for V and 4 bases for J; bases not matched to a gene: 11.

The genes are TRBV5-1 and TRBJ2-5; D is undetermined. Germline V gene data show CDR1 as SGHRS and CDR2 as YFSETQ. Trimming took 0 bases from V and 4 from J, leaving 10 bases between them. The CDR3 is 14 amino acids. The CDR3: CASSLAVNRETQYF. The CDR3 nucleotides read TGCGCCAGCAGCTTGGCCGTAAACAGAGAGACCCAGTACTTC.

V usage is TRBV5-1 and J usage is TRBJ2-3; a possible D gene is TRBD1 (6 bases). This CDR3 comprises 17 residues. Looked up from germline, CDR1 is SGHRS and CDR2 is YFSETQ. With 4 bases removed from V and 3 bases from J, the gap between germline ends came to 21 bases. The CDR3 sequence: CASSRDGTFYRTDTQYF. Written as DNA, the CDR3 is TGCGCCAGCAGCCGTGATGGGACATTCTACAGAACAGATACGCAGTATTTT.

V is TRBV19 and J is TRBJ1-2; D uncertain. The CDR3 sequence is 12 residues long. Germline V lookup: CDR1 LNHDA, CDR2 SQIVND (reference sequence). Trimming took off 6 bases at V and 6 bases at J, with 11 bases between the two ends. This CDR3 is CASSQYVDGYTF. The CDR3 bases are TGTGCCAGTAGCCAATACGTCGATGGCTACACCTTC.

The chain combines TRBV25-1 with TRBJ2-7; TRBD1 matches 10 bases. The J segment lost 1 base and the V segment lost 1 base, leaving 7 bases of the junction unmatched. Germline values: CDR1 MGHDK, CDR2 SYGVNS. This CDR3 spans 17 amino acids. The CDR3 is CASSEWKGQGFSYEQYF. The CDR3 bases are TGTGCCAGCAGTGAATGGAAGGGACAGGGGTTTTCCTACGAGCAGTACTTC.

The rearrangement joins TRBV27 to TRBJ2-1, with a weak D call TRBD2 (7 bases). The CDR3 length is 15 residues. Deletions cut 6 bases from V and 0 bases from J, with 12 bases between. CDR1 and CDR2 from the germline V gene are MNHEY and SMNVEV (reference sequence). The CDR3 reads CASRRGGSSYNEQFF. CDR3 DNA sequence: TGTGCCAGCAGGAGGGGGGGGAGCTCCTACAATGAGCAGTTCTTC.

This clonotype was counted ten times or more. V usage is TRBV5-1 and J usage is TRBJ2-2, with D hard to call. The V end was cut by 7 bases, the J end by 2 bases, with 15 bases between. The germline gives CDR1 SGHRS, CDR2 YFSETQ. The CDR3 is made up of 15 amino acids. The CDR3 loop reads CASGFTGENTGELFF. The CDR3 coding sequence is TGCGCCAGCGGATTTACCGGCGAAAACACCGGGGAGCTGTTTTTT.

This clonotype has only a few counts. CDR3 residues: CASSSGGAGEQFF. CDR3 DNA: TGTGCCAGCAGTAGCGGGGGGGCCGGGGAGCAGTTCTTC. The chain links TRBV27 to TRBJ2-1; 10 bases line up with TRBD2. This CDR3 region has 13 residues. Germline lookup yields CDR1 MNHEY and CDR2 SMNVEV (reference sequence). V trimming: 5 bases; J trimming: 10 bases; junction bases outside the gene matches: 5.

Here the CDR3 reads CASSMGHEQYF. The CDR3 DNA reads TGTGCCAGCAGTATGGGCCACGAGCAGTACTTC. This rearrangement joins TRBV6-5 to TRBJ2-7; D is uncertain. Per the germline V gene, CDR1 is MNHEY and CDR2 is SVGAGI. CDR3 length: 11 amino acids. The V and J ends lost 5 bases and 5 bases respectively, with 7 bases between them.

This clonotype was detected ten times or more. The rearrangement links TRBV27 to TRBJ2-2, with no clear D. Germline assignment: CDR1 MNHEY and CDR2 SMNVEV (reference sequence). Trimming removed 3 bases from V and 4 bases from J, with 6 bases in between. The CDR3 is made up of 13 amino acids. The CDR3 sequence is CASSLLSTGELFF. CDR3 sequence (DNA): TGTGCCAGCAGTTTGCTCAGCACCGGGGAGCTGTTTTTT.

This clonotype was counted many times. The chain has TRBV6-1 and TRBJ2-4; 8 bases are a match to TRBD1. Germline V gives CDR1 MNHNS, CDR2 SASEGT. V was clipped by 5 bases and J by 1 base; unmatched bases: 4. The CDR3 runs 15 residues. DNA for the CDR3: TGTGCCAGCAGTACCCGGGACAGGGCCAAAAACATTCAGTACTTC. Its protein is CASSTRDRAKNIQYF.

Ten or more counts support this clonotype. CDR3 coding DNA: TGTGCCAGCAGCGGCCCGACAGGGACCGGGAACACCATATATTTT. Translation: CASSGPTGTGNTIYF. The V call is TRBV9, the J call TRBJ1-3; 7 bases fit TRBD1. V lost 3 bases and J lost 7; bases outside the gene matches: 10. Germline values: CDR1 SGDLS, CDR2 YYNGEE. The CDR3 totals 15 residues.

This clonotype was detected ten times or more. The chain uses TRBV7-9 and TRBJ2-7; 8 bases map to TRBD1. The CDR3 sequence is 14 residues long. Looked up from germline, CDR1 is SEHNR and CDR2 is FQNEAQ (reference sequence). Trimming cost V 5 bases and J 4 bases; bases outside gene matches: 7. CDR3 nucleotides: TGTGCCAGCAGCCCGACAGGGGTTTATTACGAGCAGTACTTC. It codes for CASSPTGVYYEQYF.

This clonotype was counted a few times. The chain employs TRBV5-6 and TRBJ2-7, with D perhaps TRBD1 or TRBD2 (5 bases each). This CDR3 comprises 13 residues. V was trimmed by 4 bases and J by 2 bases, leaving 10 bases between them. Germline CDR1 SGHDT, CDR2 YYEEEE. The CDR3 nucleotides read TGTGCCAGCAGCCTGGGGACCCCCTACGAGCAGTACTTC. It yields the protein CASSLGTPYEQYF. Drawing the rest from reference TRBV5-6 and TRBJ2-7, the complete variable domain is DAGVTQSPTHLIKTRGQQVTLRCSPKSGHDTVSWYQQALGQGPQFIFQYYEEEERQRGNFPDRFSGHQFPNYSSELNVNALLLGDSALYLCASSLGTPYEQYFGPGTRLTVT.

V and J are TRBV5-1 and TRBJ2-2; D possibly corresponds to TRBD1 (5 bases). Looked up from germline, CDR1 is SGHRS and CDR2 is YFSETQ. The germline V and J ends were trimmed by 0 bases and 4 bases, with 10 bases remaining between them. There are 15 residues in the CDR3. The CDR3 nucleotides read TGCGCCAGCAGCTTGGAGGCTAGGGGCACCGGGGAGCTGTTTTTT. This translates into CASSLEARGTGELFF.

In its sample, this clonotype was seen a few times. The CDR3 here is CASMSGAGYTGELFF. The CDR3 region has the DNA TGTGCCAGCATGTCTGGCGCGGGGTACACCGGGGAGCTGTTTTTT. The chain carries TRBV27 and TRBJ2-2; possible D gene TRBD2, 6 bases. The germline CDR1 and CDR2 sequences are MNHEY and SMNVEV (reference sequence). V shed 7 bases and J shed 3 bases, with 15 bases lying between them. This CDR3 has 15 amino acids.

This sequence joins TRBV14 and TRBJ1-6, with D possibly matching TRBD1 (6 bases). Germline CDR1 is SGHDN and CDR2 is FVKESK. The CDR3 has 15 amino acids. V was trimmed by 6 bases and J by 5 bases, leaving 14 bases between them. The CDR3 region is CASSLQGQNNSPLHF. CDR3 sequence (DNA): TGTGCCAGCAGTCTACAGGGACAAAATAATTCACCCCTCCACTTT.

This clonotype was counted many times. For the CDR3, the DNA is TGTGCCAGCAGCTTGTTTAGTGGGGCTGAAGCTTTCTTT. It codes for CASSLFSGAEAFF. This chain uses TRBV5-5 with TRBJ1-1; D not resolved. Germline values: CDR1 SGHKS, CDR2 YYEKEE (reference sequence). The V and J ends lost 1 base and 6 bases respectively, with 10 bases between them. CDR3 length: 13 amino acids.